The 29 T cell receptor beta chains reported below all come from one sample, sequenced in a study of cytomegalovirus exposure and HLA in healthy donors (dated by TCRdb to 2016 to 2017). Libraries were prepared through the immunoSEQ multiplex PCR assay. For the multiplex PCR, a mixture combining 60 forward primers for TCR Vbeta segments and 13 reverse primers for TCR Jbeta segments was used. Sourced from immuneACCESS, this table was stored by TCRdb with only in-frame sequences that have V and J called. A share of the clones is absent; for the studies checked, an unresolved V gene accounts for under half, and the remainder has no known explanation. The sample table lists 180,000 or so clones, around a tenth of them with a count of one. The ten largest clones capture 1% to 1.5% of the sample. The source material was PBMCs. Receptors originate from a woman aged 25 to 45 in good health and CMV-seropositive.

This clone was counted only a few times. The genes are TRBV5-6 and TRBJ2-7; tentatively, D is TRBD2 (5 bases). CDR1 is SGHDT, CDR2 YYEEEE, per germline. The CDR3 contains 14 residues. V lost 5 bases and J lost 0, with 12 bases in between. CDR3 sequence: CASRAPGSSYEQYF. CDR3 bases: TGTGCCAGCAGGGCTCCGGGAAGCTCCTACGAGCAGTACTTC. Based on the CDR3 plus reference TRBV5-6 and TRBJ2-7, the full variable domain is DAGVTQSPTHLIKTRGQQVTLRCSPKSGHDTVSWYQQALGQGPQFIFQYYEEEERQRGNFPDRFSGHQFPNYSSELNVNALLLGDSALYLCASRAPGSSYEQYFGPGTRLTVT.

The chain uses TRBV6-4 and TRBJ2-2; maybe TRBD1 (6 bases). Looked up from germline, CDR1 is MRHNA and CDR2 is SNTAGT. The ends were cut back, 3 bases at V and 6 bases at J, with 14 bases in the middle. This CDR3 is built from 15 residues. CDR3 nucleotide sequence: TGTGCCAGCAGTGAGACAGGATTATCGGCCGGGGAGCTGTTTTTT. Its protein is CASSETGLSAGELFF.

This clone was seen a few times. V is TRBV9 and J is TRBJ2-2; a weak D match, TRBD1 (5 bases). The CDR3 contains 15 residues. Germline V gives CDR1 SGDLS, CDR2 YYNGEE. With 2 bases removed from V and 7 bases from J, the gap between germline ends came to 15 bases. The CDR3 spells CASSVAAGINGELFF. Written as DNA, the CDR3 is TGTGCCAGCAGCGTTGCGGCAGGGATTAACGGGGAGCTGTTTTTT.

This clone has a handful of counts. The V call is TRBV11-2, the J call TRBJ2-1; a possible D gene is TRBD2 (5 bases). The V gene lost 3 bases and the J gene lost 10 bases, with 13 bases spanning the gap. Germline lookup yields CDR1 SGHAT and CDR2 FQNNGV. The CDR3 spans 13 residues. CDR3 DNA sequence: TGTGCCAGCAGCTTTGCGGGCGTCCGGGAGCAGTTCTTC. This translates into CASSFAGVREQFF.

This clone appeared a few times. In DNA, the CDR3 is TGTGCCAGCAGCCAAGGGGGAGAGGGCCGCGAGCAGTACTTC. The encoded protein is CASSQGGEGREQYF. The chain couples TRBV4-2 to TRBJ2-5; possibly TRBD2 for D (5 bases). The end of the DNA aligns better with TRBJ2-7, so the J call may be wrong. The CDR3 sequence is 14 residues long. CDR1 is LGHNA and CDR2 is YNFKEQ in the germline V gene.

The chain couples TRBV25-1 to TRBJ1-1, with D maybe TRBD1 (5 bases). The CDR3 consists of 13 residues. Germline values: CDR1 MGHDK, CDR2 SYGVNS. V dropped 3 bases and J dropped 8 bases, with 13 bases sitting between them. CDR3 region: CASSDANRQEAFF. The DNA of the CDR3 is TGTGCCAGCAGTGATGCGAACCGACAGGAAGCTTTCTTT. Combining the CDR3 with reference TRBV25-1 and TRBJ1-1 gives the whole variable domain EADIYQTPRYLVIGTGKKITLECSQTMGHDKMYWYQQDPGMELHLIHYSYGVNSTEKGDLSSESTVSRIRTEHFPLTLESARPSHTSQYLCASSDANRQEAFFGQGTRLTVV.

A few counts support this clone. The rearrangement links TRBV5-1 to TRBJ1-4, with 7 bases fitting TRBD1. The ends lost 1 base at V and 5 bases at J; junction bases unmatched: 2. Germline V lookup: CDR1 SGHRS, CDR2 YFSETQ. This CDR3 has 14 amino acids. The CDR3 DNA sequence: TGCGCCAGCAGCTTGACAGGGGTGAATGAAAAACTGTTTTTT. Protein product: CASSLTGVNEKLFF.

This clone was counted a single time. The chain uses TRBV11-2 and TRBJ1-2; 7 bases are shared with TRBD1. Germline assignment: CDR1 SGHAT and CDR2 FQNNGV. This CDR3 comprises 16 residues. J was trimmed by 0 bases and V by 3 bases; bases with no gene match: 7. The CDR3 protein is CASSFVGTVTNYGYTF. The DNA for the CDR3 is TGTGCCAGCAGCTTTGTGGGGACAGTAACTAACTATGGCTACACCTTC.

This clone was seen only a few times. Its ends do not fully match the called genes, so a read error is possible. The CDR3 protein is CASSLGPGQSNYCYTF. The CDR3, as DNA: TGTGCCAGCAGTTTAGGGCCTGGACAATCTAACTATTGCTACACCTTC. J is TRBJ1-2 and V is TRBV27; perhaps TRBD1 as D (5 bases). CDR1 is MNHEY, CDR2 SMNVEV, per germline (reference sequence). This CDR3 has 16 amino acids.

This clone came up a few times. The rearrangement joins TRBV4-1 to TRBJ2-7; D remains unclear. The germline V gene encodes CDR1 MGHRA and CDR2 YSYEKL. The CDR3 has 16 residues. The germline V and J ends were trimmed by 1 base and 0 bases, with 13 bases remaining between them. The CDR3 is CASSQGRRSRSYEQYF. CDR3 bases: TGCGCCAGCAGCCAAGGCCGACGTAGCCGCTCCTACGAGCAGTACTTC.

V and J are TRBV2 and TRBJ1-3; D unclear. This CDR3 has 16 amino acids. V lost 6 bases and J lost 0, with 15 bases in between. CDR1 SNHLY and CDR2 FYNNEI come from the germline V gene. The CDR3 nucleotides are TGTGCCAGCAGGGCGGCGGACGGGAGCTCTGGAAACACCATATATTTT. Amino acids: CASRAADGSSGNTIYF.

Points on this clone: Additional DNA sequences in this sample encode the identical CDR3. The chain combines TRBV7-8 with TRBJ2-7, with D unclear. Trimming left V 1 base short and J 3 bases short, with 7 bases between. The germline gives CDR1 SGHVS, CDR2 FQNEAQ. The CDR3 loop spans 13 amino acids. The CDR3, as DNA: TGTGCCAGCAGCTTAGATCGCGGCTACGAGCAGTACTTC. Protein product: CASSLDRGYEQYF.

V usage is TRBV25-1 and J usage is TRBJ2-1, with D possibly being TRBD1 (6 bases). Germline V gene data show CDR1 as MGHDK and CDR2 as SYGVNS. The CDR3 is 13 amino acids. The germline V and J ends were trimmed by 8 bases and 4 bases, with 12 bases remaining between them. CDR3 in DNA: TGTGCCAGCGGCTGGACAGCTTACAATGAGCAGTTCTTC. This gives the protein CASGWTAYNEQFF.

This chain links TRBV13 with TRBJ2-7, with TRBD2 identical over 10 bases. This CDR3 contains 14 residues. In germline, CDR1 is PRHDT, CDR2 FYEKMQ (reference sequence). The junction had 6 bases not matched to a gene; V was cut back by 4 bases and J by 6 bases. CDR3 loop: CASSSGLARGEQYF. The CDR3 region has the DNA TGTGCCAGCAGCTCGGGACTAGCGAGAGGCGAGCAGTACTTC.

The DNA of the CDR3 is TGTGCCAGTAGTACAACTAGCGGGAGGTTGGCTGAGCAGTTCTTC. Encoded protein: CASSTTSGRLAEQFF. This chain links TRBV19 with TRBJ2-1, with TRBD2 identical over 12 bases. This CDR3 spans 15 amino acids. Germline loops: CDR1 LNHDA, CDR2 SQIVND (reference sequence). After removal of 4 bases from V and 9 bases from J, the junction contained 7 bases not matched to a gene.

The chain recombines TRBV5-1 with TRBJ1-2; maybe TRBD1 (5 bases). Germline V gives CDR1 SGHRS, CDR2 YFSETQ. V was shortened by 0 bases and J by 5 bases, with 11 bases between the two germline ends. The CDR3 contains 14 residues. CDR3 protein: CASSLVSGLYGYTF. DNA for the CDR3: TGCGCCAGCAGCTTGGTTTCAGGGCTGTATGGCTACACCTTC.

The V gene is TRBV7-9, the J gene TRBJ1-1, with 7 positions matching TRBD1. Trimming removed 4 bases from V and 5 bases from J; junction bases left unmatched: 7. Germline V gives CDR1 SEHNR, CDR2 FQNEAQ (reference sequence). This CDR3 spans 14 amino acids. Written as DNA, the CDR3 is TGTGCCAGCAGCTATACAGGGGCCGGGACTGAAGCTTTCTTT. Its protein is CASSYTGAGTEAFF. The variable domain in full, completed from reference TRBV7-9 and TRBJ1-1, reads DTGVSQNPRHKITKRGQNVTFRCDPISEHNRLYWYRQTLGQGPEFLTYFQNEAQLEKSRLLSDRFSAERPKGSFSTLEIQRTEQGDSAMYLCASSYTGAGTEAFFGQGTRLTVV.

Remarks on this clone: Other DNA sequences in this specimen translate into the identical CDR3. This rearrangement joins TRBV2 to TRBJ2-5, with D hard to call. The CDR3 extends over 11 amino acids. Trimming removed 6 bases at V and 2 bases at J, with 4 bases between. Per germline, CDR1 SNHLY and CDR2 FYNNEI. The CDR3 protein is CASSPQETQYF. As DNA, the CDR3 is TGTGCCAGCAGCCCGCAAGAGACCCAGTACTTC.

The V and J genes are TRBV5-1 and TRBJ2-7, with 8 positions matching TRBD2. The length of the CDR3 is 16 residues. Germline loops: CDR1 SGHRS, CDR2 YFSETQ. V shed 4 bases and J 1 base; nucleotides not matched to a gene: 10. The CDR3 coding sequence is TGCGCCAGCAGCCCTCGAGAGGCGGGAGGTTCCTACGAGCAGTACTTC. Amino acid sequence: CASSPREAGGSYEQYF.

This clone was observed a handful of times. The gene calls are TRBV5-1 and TRBJ2-4; TRBD1 aligns across 10 bases. This CDR3 has 14 residues. Germline loops: CDR1 SGHRS, CDR2 YFSETQ. V shed 5 bases, J shed 7 bases, and the junction held 6 bases outside the gene matches. DNA for the CDR3: TGCGCCAGCAGTCCGGACAGGGGGACGAACATTCAGTACTTC. This codes for CASSPDRGTNIQYF.

The rearrangement links TRBV7-8 to TRBJ2-2, with 7 bases fitting TRBD2. Germline assignment: CDR1 SGHVS and CDR2 FQNEAQ. The CDR3 is made up of 17 amino acids. J was trimmed by 0 bases and V by 1 base; bases with no gene match: 5. The CDR3 reads CASSLVGGSANTGELFF. The CDR3, as DNA: TGTGCCAGCAGCTTAGTCGGGGGGAGCGCGAACACCGGGGAGCTGTTTTTT.

There are a few counts of this clone. This chain connects TRBV5-6 to TRBJ2-7; the D gene is possibly TRBD1 (5 bases). CDR3 length equals 12 residues. The V end was cut by 2 bases, the J end by 7 bases, with 10 bases between. Germline V gene lookup returns CDR1 SGHDT and CDR2 YYEEEE. This chain's CDR3 is CASSLSRVEQYF. As DNA, the CDR3 is TGTGCCAGCAGCTTAAGCAGGGTGGAGCAGTACTTC. Looking up the rest from reference TRBV5-6 and TRBJ2-7 gives the full variable domain: DAGVTQSPTHLIKTRGQQVTLRCSPKSGHDTVSWYQQALGQGPQFIFQYYEEEERQRGNFPDRFSGHQFPNYSSELNVNALLLGDSALYLCASSLSRVEQYFGPGTRLTVT.

For the CDR3, the DNA is TGTGCCAGCAGCCAAGATGGGGGGAGGGCCACCGGGGAGCTGTTTTTT. It encodes CASSQDGGRATGELFF. The rearrangement joins TRBV4-2 to TRBJ2-2; 7 nucleotides match TRBD2. Germline V gene lookup returns CDR1 LGHNA and CDR2 YNFKEQ. Trimming removed 0 bases from V and 4 bases from J; junction bases left unmatched: 5. The CDR3 is 16 residues long.

The chain has TRBV19 and TRBJ2-7; tentative D call: TRBD2 (6 bases). CDR1 and CDR2 (germline): LNHDA, SQIVND (reference sequence). Trimming left V 1 base short and J 2 bases short, with 9 bases between. This CDR3 region has 14 residues. The CDR3 loop reads CASSIGDSAYEQYF. CDR3 sequence (DNA): TGTGCCAGTAGTATAGGGGACTCTGCCTACGAGCAGTACTTC.

V gene TRBV4-2 combines with J gene TRBJ2-7; 15 bases are shared with TRBD2. The J segment lost 4 bases and the V segment lost 4 bases, leaving 2 bases of the junction unmatched. Per germline, CDR1 LGHNA and CDR2 YNFKEQ. This CDR3 contains 15 residues. CDR3 region: CASSPGTSGRYEQYF. For the CDR3, the DNA is TGTGCCAGCAGCCCGGGGACTAGCGGGAGGTACGAGCAGTACTTC.

This rearrangement joins TRBV11-2 to TRBJ2-3; 7 bases match TRBD2. The CDR3 consists of 17 residues. Germline lookup yields CDR1 SGHAT and CDR2 FQNNGV. V gave up 1 base and J gave up 3 bases; unmatched junction bases: 10. The CDR3: CASSLGLGGGKTDTQYF. CDR3 bases: TGTGCCAGCAGCTTAGGTCTCGGGGGAGGGAAAACAGATACGCAGTATTTT.

This chain links TRBV6-4 with TRBJ2-1, with TRBD1 as a possible D gene (5 bases). Germline assignment: CDR1 MRHNA and CDR2 SNTAGT. The ends were cut back, 5 bases at V and 6 bases at J, with 17 bases in the middle. The CDR3 contains 15 residues. The CDR3 loop is CASSSRAQLGNEQFF. Here the CDR3 DNA reads TGTGCCAGCAGTAGCAGGGCTCAGTTGGGCAATGAGCAGTTCTTC.

This clone came up a few times. The chain employs TRBV6-5 and TRBJ1-3; possibly TRBD1 for D (5 bases). Germline CDR1 is MNHEY and CDR2 is SVGAGI. V dropped 3 bases and J dropped 0 bases, with 6 bases sitting between them. The CDR3 sequence is 14 residues long. CDR3 DNA: TGTGCCAGCAGTTATCAGGGCTCTGGAAACACCATATATTTT. Translated: CASSYQGSGNTIYF.

This clone turned up a few times. The chain is built from TRBV5-5 and TRBJ2-3; TRBD1 agrees at 9 bases. CDR3 length: 16 residues. Trimming cost V 2 bases and J 0 bases; bases outside gene matches: 4. Per germline, CDR1 SGHKS and CDR2 YYEKEE (reference sequence). The chain's CDR3 is CASSFRQGGSTDTQYF. The CDR3 DNA sequence: TGTGCCAGCAGCTTTCGACAGGGGGGGAGCACAGATACGCAGTATTTT. Together with reference TRBV5-5 and TRBJ2-3, the CDR3 gives the full variable domain: DAGVTQSPTHLIKTRGQQVTLRCSPISGHKSVSWYQQVLGQGPQFIFQYYEKEERGRGNFPDRFSARQFPNYSSELNVNALLLGDSALYLCASSFRQGGSTDTQYFGPGTRLTVL.